Described below is a single TCR beta chain sequence and its context. Reverse transcribed after extraction, RNA yielded cDNA as the sequencing template. Sequencing used immunoSEQ multiplex PCR; TCRdb keeps in-frame clones, though not all of them. The sample includes approximately 30,000 clones, around three fifths of them seen just once. The record originates from a study of CD8+ T cells in alopecia areata. Looked up from germline, CDR1 is MNHEY and CDR2 is SVGAGI. V was pared by 8 bases and J by 3 bases, with 8 bases between. This CDR3 contains 11 residues. The source of this sequence is a human donor with alopecia areata. The rearrangement joins TRBV6-5 to TRBJ2-7; tentatively, D is TRBD1 (5 bases). Sequencing was performed on NKG2D-high CD8+ T cells sorted from blood. The CDR3 region is CASRTGYEQYF. In DNA, the CDR3 is TGTGCCAGCCGTACAGGCTACGAGCAGTACTTC.